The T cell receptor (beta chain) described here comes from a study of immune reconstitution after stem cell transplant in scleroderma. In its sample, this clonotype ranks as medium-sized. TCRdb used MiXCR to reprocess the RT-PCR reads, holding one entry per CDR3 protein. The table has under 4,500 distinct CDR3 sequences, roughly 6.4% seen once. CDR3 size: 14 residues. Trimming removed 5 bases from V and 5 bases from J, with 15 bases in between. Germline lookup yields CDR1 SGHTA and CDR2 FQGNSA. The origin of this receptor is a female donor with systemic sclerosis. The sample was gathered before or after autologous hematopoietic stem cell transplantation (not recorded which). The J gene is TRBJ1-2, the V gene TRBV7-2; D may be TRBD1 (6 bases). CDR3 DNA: TGTGCCAGCAGCCGCCGACAGGCTTTTTATGGCTACACCTTC. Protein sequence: CASSRRQAFYGYTF.